This TCR beta chain was found in a study of PD-1 blockade in classical Hodgkin lymphoma. General study points: Complete responders' baseline diversity resembled that of newly diagnosed patients.

Of note for this clone: No antigen is known for it.

There are 12 residues in the CDR3. J lost 7 bases, V lost 4 bases, and 1 base had no gene match. Germline V gives CDR1 SGHTA, CDR2 FQGTGA. Profiling relied on immunoSEQ multiplex PCR, and the TCRdb table lists in-frame clones only, not all of them. The table records nearly 60,000 clones, less than 95% of them present only once. Every patient was affected by relapse after autologous stem cell transplantation, while exposure to brentuximab vedotin was not uniform. V gene TRBV7-3 combines with J gene TRBJ2-1; 7 bases align to TRBD1. The source of this sequence is a human donor with classical Hodgkin lymphoma. This material consisted of peripheral blood mononuclear cells (PBMCs), taken before the second cycle of nivolumab. The chain's CDR3 is CASSSQGNEQFF. DNA of the CDR3: TGTGCCAGCAGCTCACAGGGGAATGAGCAGTTCTTC.